What follows describes a single TCR beta chain. What it binds is not known. Only in-frame clones appear in the TCRdb table, and some are missing; sequencing was by immunoSEQ multiplex PCR. The table lists about 130,000 clones, about 89% of them singletons. This record belongs to a study of T cell responses to AZD1222 COVID-19 vaccine. The ends were cut back, 4 bases at V and 8 bases at J, with 20 bases in the middle. Germline CDR1 and CDR2: MNHNY and SVGAGI (reference sequence). The CDR3 consists of 16 residues. Study findings and constraints: The peak T cell response came first, and repertoires were sampled only after it.

The chain joins TRBV6-6 to TRBJ1-4; D gene unclear. This material consisted of peripheral blood, taken on day 0 of AZD1222 vaccination. The TCR was taken from an adult in good health. CDR3: CASSSTNTIGFEKLFF. The CDR3 nucleotides are TGTGCCAGCAGTTCCACCAACACTATCGGGTTCGAAAAACTGTTTTTT.